This TCR beta chain was identified during a study of shared clonotypes between healthy human individuals. Assay: immunoSEQ multiplex PCR; the TCRdb copy retains only in-frame clones and omits some. This sample has over a million clones, with about 84% found just once. V was trimmed by 3 bases and J by 2 bases, leaving 14 bases between them. This CDR3 is built from 16 residues. Germline loops: CDR1 MDHEN, CDR2 SYDVKM. A CD45RA-negative memory subset and a CD45RA+ naive subset were separated from the CD4+ cells. Source material: memory CD4+ T cells from PBMCs. Subset noted: CD45RA-negative fraction. The TCR comes from a man younger than 30 in good health. Some clones in this sample may be carry-over from other donors' samples. The chain recombines TRBV28 with TRBJ1-5, with TRBD1 as a possible D gene (5 bases). The CDR3 is CASSLRPRAGNQPQHF. Written as DNA, the CDR3 is TGTGCCAGCAGTTTGAGGCCCAGGGCGGGCAATCAGCCCCAGCATTTT.